A single sample is the source of the 4 T cell receptor beta chains below, sequenced in a study of breast tumors, draining lymph nodes, adjacent tissues (dated by TCRdb to the mid-2010s). The axillary draining lymph nodes of breast cancer patients were the source of the lymph node samples. To prepare the library, multiplex PCR was applied. The data were produced on an Illumina HiSeq 2000. TCRdb redid the processing of the public reads, applying fastp at Q25 and MiXCR, and retained in-frame beta chains. Identical CDR3 proteins give one entry, which carries the most common genes and DNA. In all, the sample holds over 200,000 distinct CDR3 sequences, and nearly 35% of those were seen once. In total, the top ten clones hold approximately 3.6% of the sample. Input material: axillary lymph node tissue. The source of these receptors is a female donor with breast cancer. Some clones in this sample may be carry-over from other donors' samples.

About this clonotype itself: It may be a read error: a sequence one base away is much more abundant. V and J are TRBV5-5 and TRBJ1-5; no definite D call. Trimming stripped 0 bases from V and 5 bases from J, with 6 bases between. Germline values: CDR1 SGHKS, CDR2 YYEKEE (reference sequence). The CDR3 has 13 residues. The CDR3 DNA follows: TGTGCCAGCAGCTTGGTTGTAGATCAGCCCCAGCATTTT. It is translated as CASSLVVDQPQHF.

This clonotype was picked up many times. The genes are TRBV24-1 and TRBJ2-3; no clear D gene. Germline V gene sequence: CDR1 KGHDR, CDR2 SFDVKD. This CDR3 has 16 amino acids. V was clipped by 4 bases and J by 3 bases, with 16 bases between them. The CDR3 DNA is TGTGCCACCAGTGACCCCTTCGGCCCCGGGACAGATACGCAGTATTTT. Protein product: CATSDPFGPGTDTQYF.

This clonotype was observed a handful of times. The V and J genes are TRBV19 and TRBJ2-4; D call uncertain. V gave up 10 bases and J gave up 1 base, with 17 bases separating them. Germline V gives CDR1 LNHDA, CDR2 SQIVND (reference sequence). The CDR3 consists of 15 residues. CDR3 sequence (DNA): TGTGCCACCTTGGACGTTCTAGGGGCCAAAAACATTCAGTACTTC. The encoded protein is CATLDVLGAKNIQYF.

This clonotype was detected many times. The chain is built from TRBV4-2 and TRBJ2-2; 8 nucleotides match TRBD2. The CDR3 covers 15 residues. J lost 6 bases, V lost 2 bases, and 5 bases had no gene match. The germline CDR1 and CDR2 sequences are LGHNA and YNFKEQ. The CDR3 region has the DNA TGTGCCAGCAGCCAAAACCCGGGACTAGCCGGGGAGCTGTTTTTT. Its protein product is CASSQNPGLAGELFF.